Listed here are 14 T cell receptor beta chains from one sample, sequenced in a study of regulatory T cells in long-lasting Graves disease. Noted time point: persistent/refractory GD, antithyroid drugs over 5 years with positive TRAb. Researchers made the TCR library from RNA that was extracted from PBMCs. Arm-PCR of CDR3 regions with iRepertoire HTBI primers generated TCR beta libraries. TCRdb analysed the multiplex PCR reads with MiXCR anew, one entry per CDR3 protein. The data show about 470,000 distinct CDR3 sequences, 20% seen once. The specimen comprised peripheral blood mononuclear cells (PBMCs), sampled when the disease was refractory, from a patient treated with antithyroid drugs. These TCRs come from a female donor with Graves disease.

This clonotype was picked up many times. This chain connects TRBV29-1 to TRBJ2-5; D is unclear. V was trimmed by 4 bases and J by 1 base, leaving 7 bases between them. Germline-derived CDR1 and CDR2 are SQVTM and ANQGSEA. The CDR3 totals 12 residues. CDR3 region: CSVVYSQETQYF. CDR3 coding DNA: TGCAGCGTTGTATACAGCCAAGAGACCCAGTACTTC.

In its sample, this clonotype was seen many times. V usage is TRBV28 and J usage is TRBJ1-5; TRBD1 aligns across 7 bases. The germline V gene has CDR1 MDHEN and CDR2 SYDVKM. V was pared by 2 bases and J by 0 bases, with 7 bases of the junction left unmatched. The CDR3 extends over 17 amino acids. As DNA, the CDR3 is TGTGCCAGCAGTTTAAGAACAGGGGCTCATAGCAATCAGCCCCAGCATTTT. Amino acid sequence: CASSLRTGAHSNQPQHF.

Only a few counts were recorded for this clonotype. The genes are TRBV5-1 and TRBJ2-7; D is ambiguous. The CDR3 contains 12 residues. CDR1 and CDR2 (germline): SGHRS, YFSETQ. V lost 1 base, J lost 3 bases, and 5 bases lay in between. The CDR3 sequence: CASSLKDYEQYF. As DNA, the CDR3 is TGCGCCAGCAGCTTGAAGGACTACGAGCAGTACTTC.

This clonotype was recorded a few times. The chain has TRBV20-1 and TRBJ2-4; D is possibly TRBD1 (5 bases). The CDR3 consists of 15 residues. Germline loops: CDR1 DFQATT, CDR2 SNEGSKA (reference sequence). V dropped 3 bases and J dropped 6 bases, with 18 bases sitting between them. The CDR3 here is CSARSLYNQGNIQYF. In DNA form, the CDR3 reads TGCAGTGCTAGGTCACTCTATAATCAGGGAAACATTCAGTACTTC.

This rearrangement joins TRBV15 to TRBJ1-5; D is perhaps TRBD1 (5 bases). V gave up 4 bases and J gave up 1 base, with 11 bases separating them. This CDR3 is built from 15 residues. Looked up from germline, CDR1 is LNHNV and CDR2 is YYDKDF (reference sequence). CDR3 in amino acids: CATSKGGDSNQPQHF. CDR3 bases: TGTGCCACCAGCAAGGGAGGGGACAGCAATCAGCCCCAGCATTTT.

The J gene is TRBJ2-1, the V gene TRBV20-1; TRBD2 aligns across 13 bases. With V trimmed by 5 bases and J by 9 bases, 7 bases remained unmatched. The CDR3 totals 14 residues. CDR1 DFQATT and CDR2 SNEGSKA come from the germline V gene (reference sequence). The CDR3 region is CSALGLAGVAEQFF. In nucleotides, the CDR3 is TGCAGTGCTCTAGGACTAGCGGGAGTAGCTGAGCAGTTCTTC.

This clonotype occurred many times. The chain is built from TRBV3-1 and TRBJ2-1; 8 bases line up with TRBD2. This CDR3 contains 13 residues. V trimming: 4 bases; J trimming: 7 bases; junction bases outside the gene matches: 3. CDR1 is LGHDT and CDR2 is YNNKEL in the germline V gene (reference sequence). The CDR3 coding sequence is TGTGCCAGCAGCCTGGCTAGCGGGAATGAGCAGTTCTTC. Translation gives CASSLASGNEQFF.

The chain uses TRBV7-9 and TRBJ2-3; 12 nucleotides align to TRBD2. V dropped 5 bases and J dropped 4; count of bases not matched to a gene: 7. The CDR3 has 16 amino acids. Germline CDR1 SEHNR, CDR2 FQNEAQ (reference sequence). The CDR3 DNA reads as TGTGCCAGCAGCCCCGGACTAGCGGGAAGCGCAGATACGCAGTATTTT. Residues: CASSPGLAGSADTQYF.

This clonotype was seen more than once but under ten times. J is TRBJ2-7 and V is TRBV28; no reliable D call. Germline V gene sequence: CDR1 MDHEN, CDR2 SYDVKM. The ends were cut back, 6 bases at V and 8 bases at J, with 14 bases in the middle. The CDR3 totals 12 residues. The CDR3 is CASRAGPLKQYF. CDR3 bases: TGTGCCAGCAGAGCCGGGCCCCTGAAGCAGTACTTC.

This clonotype was recorded many times. The chain recombines TRBV6-1 with TRBJ1-1; D unresolved. This CDR3 region has 13 residues. The V end was cut by 5 bases, the J end by 0 bases, with 7 bases between. Germline V lookup: CDR1 MNHNS, CDR2 SASEGT. The CDR3 DNA follows: TGTGCCAGCAGTCCTAAAATGAACACTGAAGCTTTCTTT. Its translation is CASSPKMNTEAFF.

At least ten counts were recorded for this clonotype. The rearrangement uses TRBV28 and TRBJ2-7; D possibly corresponds to TRBD2 (6 bases). The V gene lost 5 bases and the J gene lost 6 bases, with 20 bases spanning the gap. CDR3 size: 15 residues. Germline lookup yields CDR1 MDHEN and CDR2 SYDVKM. The CDR3 loop is CASSSPVAVFSEQYF. The CDR3 nucleotides are TGTGCCAGCAGTAGCCCAGTAGCGGTCTTTAGCGAGCAGTACTTC.

This clonotype occurred many times. V gene TRBV12-3 or TRBV12-4 combines with J gene TRBJ1-1; perhaps TRBD1 as D (5 bases). This CDR3 contains 14 residues. The ends were cut back, 6 bases at V and 3 bases at J, with 14 bases in the middle. DNA of the CDR3: TGTGCCAGCAGCCCCAGGGCACAGTACACTGAAGCTTTCTTT. Its translation: CASSPRAQYTEAFF.

As to this clonotype: This may be a read error: a much more frequent sequence differs by one nucleotide. The chain combines TRBV27 with TRBJ1-1; D perhaps matches TRBD1 (6 bases). Germline lookup yields CDR1 MNHEY and CDR2 SMNVEV (reference sequence). CDR3 size: 16 residues. V gave up 4 bases and J gave up 2 bases, with 17 bases separating them. The CDR3 sequence: CASSWPSDRSNTEAFF. The CDR3, as DNA: TGTGCCAGCAGTTGGCCATCGGACAGATCCAACACTGAAGCTTTCTTT.

As regards this clonotype: A much bigger clone sits one base away, suggesting this may be a read error. The gene calls are TRBV7-8 and TRBJ1-4; D is unresolved. Germline-derived CDR1 and CDR2 are SGHVS and FQNEAQ. The CDR3 contains 14 residues. CDR3 DNA: TGTGCCAGCAGTTTAGCGGCTACATCTGAAAGACTGTTTTTT. Translated: CASSLAATSERLFF.